The clone carrying this TCR beta chain has only a few counts. This specimen belongs to a study of blood T cell repertoires in COVID-19. Study details: Both acute and convalescent COVID-19 samples were obtained from the United States, Italy and Spain.

Assay: immunoSEQ multiplex PCR; the TCRdb copy retains only in-frame clones and omits some. The table records fewer than 450,000 clones, about 91% of them present only once. Enrollment of patients from Seattle took place during active infection, with longitudinal follow-up. V lost 8 bases and J lost 5, with 16 bases in between. Germline V CDR1 and CDR2: SNHLY, FYNNEI. This CDR3 comprises 14 residues. The TCR originated in a woman aged 45 to 65 with COVID-19, enrolled during active disease. The chain joins TRBV2 to TRBJ1-5; tentative D call: TRBD1 (5 bases). Source material: peripheral blood. CDR3 DNA: TGTGCCAGCGGGTCCCCGGGGGAGGATCAGCCCCAGCATTTT. Translating it yields CASGSPGEDQPQHF.